The 21 T cell receptor beta chains given below trace back to one sample, sequenced in a study of T cell responses to AZD1222 COVID-19 vaccine. Profiling relied on immunoSEQ multiplex PCR, and the TCRdb table lists in-frame clones only, not all of them. The sample records approximately 80,000 clones, 70% to 90% being singletons. This specimen was peripheral blood, taken on day 0 of AZD1222 vaccination. The receptors originated from an adult in good health.

This clone has a single count. The chain uses TRBV4-1 and TRBJ1-1; D possibly corresponds to TRBD1 (5 bases). Germline V gives CDR1 MGHRA, CDR2 YSYEKL. The CDR3 is 16 residues long. V was clipped by 1 base and J by 12 bases, with 24 bases between them. CDR3 protein: CASSQGEGIPNVGTFF. The CDR3 nucleotides read TGCGCCAGCAGCCAAGGTGAGGGGATTCCGAACGTAGGGACTTTCTTT.

This chain joins TRBV20-1 and TRBJ1-6; D not certain. The CDR3 consists of 12 residues. V lost 3 bases to trimming and J lost 7 bases, with 7 bases between them. Germline assignment: CDR1 DFQATT and CDR2 SNEGSKA (reference sequence). For the CDR3, the DNA is TGCAGTGCTAGTTCGCGGAATTCACCCCTCCACTTT. It yields the protein CSASSRNSPLHF.

The chain combines TRBV19 with TRBJ1-5; D is uncertain. Germline lookup yields CDR1 LNHDA and CDR2 SQIVND (reference sequence). The CDR3 consists of 18 residues. V gave up 7 bases and J gave up 0 bases, with 22 bases separating them. The CDR3 protein is CASTPIVWERNSNQPQHF. CDR3 nucleotides: TGTGCCAGTACCCCGATCGTATGGGAAAGAAATAGCAATCAGCCCCAGCATTTT. Together with reference TRBV19 and TRBJ1-5, the CDR3 gives the full variable domain: DGGITQSPKYLFRKEGQNVTLSCEQNLNHDAMYWYRQDPGQGLRLIYYSQIVNDFQKGDIAEGYSVSREKKESFPLTVTSAQKNPTAFYLCASTPIVWERNSNQPQHFGDGTRLSIL.

V and J are TRBV7-2 and TRBJ1-4, with D uncertain. Germline lookup yields CDR1 SGHTA and CDR2 FQGNSA. This CDR3 is built from 15 residues. V dropped 5 bases and J dropped 4 bases, with 14 bases sitting between them. The CDR3, as DNA: TGTGCCAGCAGCCCCCTGAGCGAGAATAATGAAAAACTGTTTTTT. The encoded protein is CASSPLSENNEKLFF.

V is TRBV21-1 and J is TRBJ2-1; TRBD2, the table's D call, was not compared with the DNA. TRBV21-1 corresponds to a pseudogene. The CDR3 totals 15 residues. The CDR3 nucleotides read TGTGCCAGCAGCACCGGGACTAGACAAGACAATGAGCAGTTCTTC. Its translation is CASSTGTRQDNEQFF.

The V and J genes are TRBV2 and TRBJ1-1; D unclear. The germline V gene has CDR1 SNHLY and CDR2 FYNNEI. The V and J ends lost 2 bases and 10 bases respectively, with 14 bases between them. CDR3 length: 13 residues. CDR3: CASSERGKCRAFF. For the CDR3, the DNA is TGTGCCAGCAGTGAACGAGGTAAGTGTCGAGCTTTCTTT.

The V call is TRBV11-2, the J call TRBJ2-4, with 7 positions matching TRBD1. This CDR3 is 16 amino acids long. J gave up 5 bases and V 1 base, and 8 bases lay outside the gene matches. The germline CDR1 and CDR2 sequences are SGHAT and FQNNGV. The CDR3 nucleotides are TGTGCCAGCAGCTTAGTGGCAGGGGGACGTGAAAACATTCAGTACTTC. As protein: CASSLVAGGRENIQYF.

CDR3 amino acids: CASRGTDNEQFF. The CDR3 DNA follows: TGTGCCTCACGAGGGACCGACAATGAGCAGTTCTTC. The J gene is TRBJ2-1, the V gene TRBV12-3 or TRBV12-4; D may match TRBD1 or TRBD2 (5 bases each). This CDR3 is 12 amino acids long. Trimming left V 11 bases short and J 5 bases short, with 13 bases between.

The V call is TRBV5-4, the J call TRBJ1-6; the D gene is possibly TRBD1 (6 bases). The germline V gene has CDR1 SGHNT and CDR2 YYREEE (reference sequence). Trimming took 2 bases from V and 6 from J, leaving 15 bases between them. CDR3 length: 16 residues. CDR3: CASSLGGGVGNSPLHF. The DNA for the CDR3 is TGTGCCAGCAGCTTAGGGGGAGGGGTGGGTAATTCACCCCTCCACTTT.

V is TRBV2 and J is TRBJ2-2; D possibly corresponds to TRBD1 (5 bases). Germline-derived CDR1 and CDR2 are SNHLY and FYNNEI. The germline V and J ends were trimmed by 4 bases and 1 base, with 10 bases remaining between them. The CDR3 loop spans 15 amino acids. CDR3: CASSVFTGNTGELFF. In nucleotides, the CDR3 is TGTGCCAGCAGTGTTTTTACAGGGAACACCGGGGAGCTGTTTTTT.

CDR3 bases: TGTGCCAGCAGCGTAGATGGGTACGGGGGCTTAAGGGATGAGCAGTTCTTC. It specifies CASSVDGYGGLRDEQFF. The V call is TRBV9, the J call TRBJ2-1, with D perhaps matching TRBD1 or TRBD2 (6 bases each). Germline values: CDR1 SGDLS, CDR2 YYNGEE. V was trimmed by 0 bases and J by 8 bases, leaving 21 bases between them. This CDR3 has 17 residues.

The V and J genes are TRBV4-1 and TRBJ2-7, with a weak D call TRBD1 (5 bases). Deletions cut 3 bases from V and 3 bases from J, with 9 bases between. This CDR3 contains 13 residues. Germline V gene data show CDR1 as MGHRA and CDR2 as YSYEKL. In DNA form, the CDR3 reads TGCGCCAGCAGCCAGATGCAGGGCTACGAGCAGTACTTC. Its translation: CASSQMQGYEQYF.

The chain has TRBV5-1 and TRBJ1-1; D ambiguous. The CDR3 covers 14 residues. Trimming left V 7 bases short and J 6 bases short, with 19 bases between. From germline, CDR1 is SGHRS and CDR2 YFSETQ. CDR3 protein: CASGAWRVFSEAFF. CDR3 coding DNA: TGCGCCAGCGGCGCGTGGAGGGTGTTCTCTGAAGCTTTCTTT. Filled out from reference TRBV5-1 and TRBJ1-1, the complete variable domain reads KAGVTQTPRYLIKTRGQQVTLSCSPISGHRSVSWYQQTPGQGLQFLFEYFSETQRNKGNFPGRFSGRQFSNSRSEMNVSTLELGDSALYLCASGAWRVFSEAFFGQGTRLTVV.

The chain is built from TRBV9 and TRBJ1-1; 7 bases align to TRBD1. The V gene's germline CDR1 is SGDLS and CDR2 YYNGEE. The CDR3 spans 15 residues. Trimming at V came to 6 bases and at J to 11 bases, leaving 19 bases not matched to a gene. CDR3 region: CASTGLGGGGAPAFF. In nucleotides, the CDR3 is TGTGCCAGCACCGGATTAGGGGGAGGGGGCGCCCCTGCTTTCTTT.

The chain is built from TRBV7-9 and TRBJ2-3; TRBD1 is a possible D gene (5 bases). There are 12 residues in the CDR3. Germline lookup yields CDR1 SEHNR and CDR2 FQNEAQ (reference sequence). V was shortened by 3 bases and J by 10 bases, with 11 bases between the two germline ends. In nucleotides, the CDR3 is TGTGCCAGCAGCTTCAGGGTAGGTTCGCAGTATTTT. It yields the protein CASSFRVGSQYF.

This clone was recorded only once. The chain has TRBV15 and TRBJ2-7; D is perhaps TRBD1 (6 bases). Germline lookup yields CDR1 LNHNV and CDR2 YYDKDF (reference sequence). V lost 0 bases and J lost 2, with 8 bases in between. This CDR3 has 14 residues. This CDR3 reads CATSREQGPYEQYF. The DNA for the CDR3 is TGTGCCACCAGCAGAGAGCAGGGGCCCTACGAGCAGTACTTC.

This clone has more than one count but fewer than ten. This chain links TRBV29-1 with TRBJ1-1; maybe TRBD1 (6 bases). There are 13 residues in the CDR3. V was clipped by 7 bases and J by 4 bases, with 16 bases between them. CDR1 is SQVTM and CDR2 is ANQGSEA in the germline V gene. The CDR3 sequence: CSANQGFRTEAFF. The CDR3 bases are TGCAGCGCTAACCAGGGGTTTCGCACTGAAGCTTTCTTT.

V and J are TRBV7-3 and TRBJ2-1; 7 nucleotides agree with TRBD2. The ends lost 5 bases at V and 0 bases at J; junction bases unmatched: 7. The germline gives CDR1 SGHTA, CDR2 FQGTGA. The CDR3 consists of 16 residues. Written as DNA, the CDR3 is TGTGCCAGCAGCCATAGCGGGCCTAGCTCCTACAATGAGCAGTTCTTC. Its protein is CASSHSGPSSYNEQFF.

CDR3 sequence: CASRSDPGGINQPQHF. CDR3 coding DNA: TGTGCCAGCAGAAGTGATCCGGGGGGGATAAATCAGCCCCAGCATTTT. The V call is TRBV2, the J call TRBJ1-5; the D gene is possibly TRBD1 (5 bases). In germline, CDR1 is SNHLY, CDR2 FYNNEI. This CDR3 contains 16 residues. V was cut by 6 bases and J by 4 bases, with 19 bases left in between.

CDR3 DNA: TGTGCCTGGGAAGGGGGTGCAGAGACCCAGTACTTC. Translation: CAWEGGAETQYF. This chain links TRBV30 with TRBJ2-5; the D gene is possibly TRBD1 (6 bases). The CDR3 is 12 residues long. Germline values: CDR1 GTSNPN, CDR2 SVGIG (reference sequence). Trimming left V 5 bases short and J 4 bases short, with 11 bases between.

The rearrangement links TRBV14 to TRBJ1-1, with D uncertain. The CDR3 runs 13 residues. V lost 2 bases and J lost 4, with 8 bases in between. In germline, CDR1 is SGHDN, CDR2 FVKESK. The CDR3 loop reads CASSQRIITEAFF. The CDR3, as DNA: TGTGCCAGCAGCCAACGGATCATCACTGAAGCTTTCTTT.